What follows describes a single T cell receptor beta chain. The data were taken from a study of technical replicates of blood from a few donors. The assay was immunoSEQ multiplex PCR, and TCRdb's table has in-frame clones only and misses some. The data contain 70,000 to 80,000 clones, around 97% of them singletons. Germline V gene lookup returns CDR1 ENHRY and CDR2 SYGVKD. The CDR3 has 13 residues. V was trimmed by 9 bases and J by 4 bases, leaving 15 bases between them. The clonotype comes from a human donor in good health. Sequenced input: T cells isolated from PBMCs. The V call is TRBV10-3, the J call TRBJ1-2, with D hard to call. Here the CDR3 reads CAIGAGSTYGYTF. DNA of the CDR3: TGTGCCATTGGCGCGGGGAGTACCTATGGCTACACCTTC.